This T cell receptor beta chain was profiled in a study of siplizumab effects on memory and regulatory T cells. Method: immunoSEQ multiplex PCR; TCRdb's copy keeps in-frame clones and lacks some. The sample has about a thousand clones; around 70% are singletons. On this clone itself: What it binds is unknown.

The mixed lymphocyte reaction cells were held in coculture (37°C) for over 5 days. V was clipped by 6 bases and J by 0 bases; unmatched bases: 7. Germline V lookup: CDR1 MNHEY, CDR2 SMNVEV (reference sequence). This CDR3 spans 17 amino acids. V is TRBV27 and J is TRBJ2-1; TRBD2 aligns across 11 bases. Sequenced input: CFSE-low (dividing) CD8+ T cells sorted from an allogeneic mixed lymphocyte reaction. The receptor comes from a human donor in good health; the cells came from an allogeneic mixed lymphocyte reaction. The CDR3 loop is CASSFGTSGPSYNEQFF. For the CDR3, the DNA is TGTGCCAGCAGCTTCGGGACTAGCGGACCCTCCTACAATGAGCAGTTCTTC.